The 2 T cell receptor beta chains below all came from one sample that was sequenced in a study of blood T cell repertoires in COVID-19. Profiled with immunoSEQ multiplex PCR; TCRdb holds only in-frame clones, not every one. The data show about 90,000 clones, about 89% seen once. The specimen sequenced was peripheral blood. The source of these receptors is a man aged 45-65 years with COVID-19, enrolled during active disease.

This rearrangement joins TRBV2 to TRBJ2-7; D is uncertain. Germline lookup yields CDR1 SNHLY and CDR2 FYNNEI. Trimming shortened V by 4 bases and J by 3 bases, and 4 bases separated the two germline ends. The CDR3 is made up of 11 amino acids. The CDR3 loop is CASSAHYEQYF. CDR3 DNA sequence: TGTGCCAGCAGTGCCCACTACGAGCAGTACTTC.

The chain is built from TRBV10-1 and TRBJ2-7, with D perhaps TRBD2 (5 bases). CDR1 is WNHNN and CDR2 is SYGVQD in the germline V gene (reference sequence). The CDR3 spans 11 residues. V was shortened by 10 bases and J by 4 bases, with 11 bases between the two germline ends. CDR3: CATSRGYEQYF. The CDR3 region has the DNA TGCGCCACCAGCCGGGGATACGAGCAGTACTTC.